Following are 5 T cell receptor beta chains from one sample sequenced in a study of blood T cell repertoires in COVID-19. Sequenced by immunoSEQ multiplex PCR; TCRdb stores in-frame clones only, minus some. Found here are roughly 150,000 clones, 79% of them singletons; the top ten hold 15% to 20%. Material: PBMCs or T cells enriched from blood (not recorded which). Source of these receptors: a woman in her 70s in a cohort exposed to, infected with or recovered from COVID-19 (not recorded which).

In this sample, this clone turned up once. The rearrangement uses TRBV27 and TRBJ2-2; TRBD1 matches at 9 bases. The CDR3 has 14 residues. V dropped 6 bases and J dropped 6; count of bases not matched to a gene: 5. Germline V gene lookup returns CDR1 MNHEY and CDR2 SMNVEV (reference sequence). The CDR3 DNA sequence: TGTGCCAGCAGGACAGGGGGATACGCCGGGGAGCTGTTTTTT. Protein sequence: CASRTGGYAGELFF.

V gene TRBV30 combines with J gene TRBJ1-1, with unresolved D. CDR1 and CDR2 (germline): GTSNPN, SVGIG (reference sequence). The CDR3 has 14 amino acids. The V end lost 2 bases, the J end lost 1 base, and 11 bases lay between the germline ends. Here the CDR3 reads CAWSPRLRNTEAFF. Here the CDR3 DNA reads TGTGCCTGGAGTCCCCGACTGCGGAACACTGAAGCTTTCTTT.

Comments on this clone: Other DNA sequences in the same sample also yield this CDR3. V and J are TRBV7-2 and TRBJ2-1; TRBD2 agrees at 12 bases. Germline V CDR1 and CDR2: SGHTA, FQGNSA. V was clipped by 5 bases and J by 3 bases; unmatched bases: 5. This CDR3 region has 16 residues. This CDR3 is CASSTGLAGLYNEQFF. The CDR3 bases are TGTGCCAGCAGCACAGGACTAGCGGGACTCTACAATGAGCAGTTCTTC. Using reference TRBV7-2 and TRBJ2-1 for the parts outside the CDR3, the full variable domain is GAGVSQSPSNKVTEKGKDVELRCDPISGHTALYWYRQSLGQGLEFLIYFQGNSAPDKSGLPSDRFSAERTGGSVSTLTIQRTQQEDSAVYLCASSTGLAGLYNEQFFGPGTRLTVL.

The chain uses TRBV10-3 and TRBJ1-5, with D unclear. The V end lost 3 bases, the J end lost 0 bases, and 9 bases lay between the germline ends. Germline V CDR1 and CDR2: ENHRY, SYGVKD. CDR3 length: 15 residues. The CDR3 loop is CAISDSDYSNQPQHF. CDR3 DNA sequence: TGTGCCATCAGTGACTCCGACTATAGCAATCAGCCCCAGCATTTT.

There are a few counts of this clone. The V call is TRBV6-1, the J call TRBJ2-7; D possibly corresponds to TRBD1 (5 bases). This CDR3 spans 15 amino acids. Germline V gene data show CDR1 as MNHNS and CDR2 as SASEGT. Trimming left V 8 bases short and J 3 bases short, with 20 bases between. The CDR3 is CASSSGGRVGYEQYF. CDR3 in DNA: TGTGCCAGCTCTTCCGGCGGCAGGGTGGGCTACGAGCAGTACTTC.